These 6 T cell receptor beta chains originate from one sample sequenced in a study of shared clonotypes between healthy human individuals. Sequencing used immunoSEQ multiplex PCR; TCRdb keeps in-frame clones, though not all of them. The top ten hold around 24% of the sample, which has about 820,000 clones, about 92% seen once. Naivety among CD8 cells was defined by CD45RO negativity and positive CCR7 selection, thereby excluding terminally differentiated effector memory CD45RA+ cells. Sequencing used naive CD8+ T cells sorted from blood. All receptors derive from a man under 40 in good health.

The CDR3 DNA is TGTGCCAGCAGTTACGCGGCGGGAGTACCGCAGTATTTT. This gives the protein CASSYAAGVPQYF. V and J are TRBV6-5 and TRBJ2-3; 7 positions match TRBD2. Germline values: CDR1 MNHEY, CDR2 SVGAGI. V lost 2 bases to trimming and J lost 10 bases; unmatched junction nucleotides: 6. The CDR3 is made up of 13 amino acids.

This chain links TRBV5-6 with TRBJ2-7; 7 bases map to TRBD1. Trimming at V came to 1 base and at J to 0 bases, leaving 7 bases not matched to a gene. Germline loops: CDR1 SGHDT, CDR2 YYEEEE. The CDR3 extends over 16 amino acids. The CDR3 region is CASSLYHGTDSYEQYF. In DNA form, the CDR3 reads TGTGCCAGCAGCTTGTACCATGGGACAGACTCCTACGAGCAGTACTTC.

The chain joins TRBV28 to TRBJ2-1; 8 bases line up with TRBD2. The CDR3 sequence is 17 residues long. Germline V CDR1 and CDR2: MDHEN, SYDVKM. Trimming removed 3 bases from V and 0 bases from J; junction bases left unmatched: 7. Here the CDR3 reads CASSFLFAGGSYNEQFF. The CDR3 bases are TGTGCCAGCAGTTTCCTCTTTGCGGGAGGCTCCTACAATGAGCAGTTCTTC.

This sequence joins TRBV28 and TRBJ2-5, with TRBD1 as a possible D gene (6 bases). Deletions cut 5 bases from V and 1 base from J, with 11 bases between. From germline, CDR1 is MDHEN and CDR2 SYDVKM. CDR3 size: 14 residues. The CDR3 bases are TGTGCCAGCAGTAACCAGGACAGCCAAGAGACCCAGTACTTC. Translated, it gives CASSNQDSQETQYF.

In this sample, this clone turned up a few times. The chain couples TRBV30 to TRBJ2-5, with D possibly TRBD1 on 5 matching bases. The ends were cut back, 1 base at V and 7 bases at J, with 16 bases in the middle. The CDR3 contains 14 residues. Germline V lookup: CDR1 GTSNPN, CDR2 SVGIG (reference sequence). Here the CDR3 DNA reads TGTGCCTGGAGTGAAGGGGCTGACGTCGGGACCCAGTACTTC. Its translation: CAWSEGADVGTQYF.

The V call is TRBV27, the J call TRBJ2-5; no clear D gene. The CDR3 has 15 residues. Trimming took 2 bases from V and 5 from J, leaving 15 bases between them. Germline V lookup: CDR1 MNHEY, CDR2 SMNVEV (reference sequence). DNA of the CDR3: TGTGCCAGCAGTTTAGTGGGTGTCCCCGGTGAGACCCAGTACTTC. Protein: CASSLVGVPGETQYF.